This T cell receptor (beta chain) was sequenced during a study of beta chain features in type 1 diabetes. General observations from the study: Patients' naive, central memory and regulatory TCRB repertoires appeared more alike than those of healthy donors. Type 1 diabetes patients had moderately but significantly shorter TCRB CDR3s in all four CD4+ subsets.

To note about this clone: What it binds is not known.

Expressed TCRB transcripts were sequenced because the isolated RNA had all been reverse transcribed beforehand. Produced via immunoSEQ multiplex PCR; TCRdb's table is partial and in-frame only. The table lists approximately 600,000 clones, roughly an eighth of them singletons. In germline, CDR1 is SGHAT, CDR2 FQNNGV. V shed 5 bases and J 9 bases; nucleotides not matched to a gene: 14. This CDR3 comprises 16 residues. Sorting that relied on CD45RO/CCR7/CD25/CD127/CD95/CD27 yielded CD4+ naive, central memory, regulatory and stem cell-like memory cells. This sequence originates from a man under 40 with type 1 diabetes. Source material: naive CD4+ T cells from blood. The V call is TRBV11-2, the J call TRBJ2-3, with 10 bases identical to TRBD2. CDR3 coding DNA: TGTGCCAGCAGCCGCCAACTAGCGGGGAAAGGCAGAACGCAGTATTTT. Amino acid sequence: CASSRQLAGKGRTQYF.